The 14 T cell receptor beta chains given below trace back to one sample, sequenced in a study of T-cell memory formation after mild COVID-19. TCRdb re-derived calls from the 5' RACE reads in MiXCR, one entry per CDR3 protein. The sample records about 400,000 distinct CDR3 sequences, less than 25% being singletons. The sequenced sample was PBMCs or a T cell subset sorted from them (not recorded which). Source of these receptors: an adult woman who had mild COVID-19 (a few samples of this study predate the infection). Cell type and time point are not known.

This clonotype occurred a few times. V is TRBV24-1 and J is TRBJ2-3, with TRBD2 identical over 9 bases. The CDR3 is made up of 19 amino acids. CDR1 is KGHDR and CDR2 is SFDVKD in the germline V gene. V was pared by 3 bases and J by 1 base, with 13 bases of the junction left unmatched. The CDR3 nucleotides are TGTGCCACCAGTGATGACAAGCGGGAGGAACTTGGAGGCACAGATACGCAGTATTTT. This codes for CATSDDKREELGGTDTQYF.

The genes are TRBV7-3 and TRBJ2-7; 10 bases fit TRBD2. The germline gives CDR1 SGHTA, CDR2 FQGTGA. V gave up 5 bases and J gave up 5 bases; unmatched junction bases: 27. The CDR3 loop spans 21 amino acids. The CDR3 loop is CASSPPLREREGKPSADEQYF. The CDR3 coding sequence is TGTGCCAGCAGCCCTCCCCTGCGGGAGCGGGAGGGTAAACCGTCTGCGGACGAGCAGTACTTC.

V is TRBV7-9 and J is TRBJ1-1; D call uncertain. V shed 5 bases and J shed 1 base, with 8 bases lying between them. The germline gives CDR1 SEHNR, CDR2 FQNEAQ (reference sequence). CDR3 length equals 13 residues. The DNA of the CDR3 is TGTGCCAGCAGCCCTGATTGGAACACTGAAGCTTTCTTT. Amino acids: CASSPDWNTEAFF.

This clonotype has just a few counts. This rearrangement joins TRBV30 to TRBJ2-7, with D possibly being TRBD1 or TRBD2 (5 bases each). The length of the CDR3 is 15 residues. Per the germline V gene, CDR1 is GTSNPN and CDR2 is SVGIG (reference sequence). V lost 0 bases and J 4 bases, leaving 16 bases between the germline ends. The CDR3 here is CAWSVVTGLLYEQYF. CDR3 DNA: TGTGCCTGGAGTGTAGTCACGGGGCTTTTATACGAGCAGTACTTC.

This clonotype occurred a few times. The CDR3 DNA is TGTGCCAGCAGTCGAGCCAATGAGCAGTTCTTC. Its translation is CASSRANEQFF. The chain has TRBV12-3 or TRBV12-4 and TRBJ2-1, with D uncertain. CDR3 length: 11 amino acids. V was cut by 5 bases and J by 6 bases, with 5 bases left in between.

This clonotype has a count of ten or more. The rearrangement uses TRBV2 and TRBJ2-3, with D possibly being TRBD1 or TRBD2 (7 bases each). Trimming stripped 6 bases from V and 0 bases from J, with 13 bases between. This CDR3 spans 15 amino acids. Germline V gene data show CDR1 as SNHLY and CDR2 as FYNNEI. CDR3 protein: CASRAGQYSTDTQYF. The CDR3 DNA reads as TGTGCCAGCAGAGCGGGACAGTATAGCACAGATACGCAGTATTTT.

This clonotype was picked up a small number of times. The rearrangement uses TRBV6-2 or TRBV6-3 and TRBJ1-1, with TRBD1 as a possible D gene (5 bases). The CDR3 has 15 residues. With 0 bases removed from V and 1 base from J, the gap between germline ends came to 9 bases. The germline V gene has CDR1 MNHEY and CDR2 SVGEGT. DNA of the CDR3: TGTGCCAGCAGTTACTCGAGACAGCCGAACACTGAAGCTTTCTTT. It translates to CASSYSRQPNTEAFF.

V gene TRBV24-1 combines with J gene TRBJ2-2; D gene ambiguous. V shed 3 bases and J shed 4 bases, with 8 bases lying between them. Germline V gives CDR1 KGHDR, CDR2 SFDVKD. The CDR3 covers 14 residues. The CDR3 DNA is TGTGCCACCAGTGATCCACGCGGCACCGGGGAGCTGTTTTTT. As protein: CATSDPRGTGELFF.

V usage is TRBV7-9 and J usage is TRBJ1-5; 9 nucleotides match TRBD1. With 5 bases clipped from V and 2 bases from J, the junction kept 4 bases outside the gene matches. The CDR3 is made up of 15 amino acids. Per germline, CDR1 SEHNR and CDR2 FQNEAQ (reference sequence). CDR3 in DNA: TGTGCCAGCAGCCCCACAGGGGGCGGCAATCAGCCCCAGCATTTT. This encodes CASSPTGGGNQPQHF.

The CDR3 DNA follows: TGTGCCAGCTCACCGGGAAACAATTCACCCCTCCACTTT. This gives the protein CASSPGNNSPLHF. This chain links TRBV18 with TRBJ1-6; D is uncertain. This CDR3 contains 13 residues. V was trimmed by 3 bases and J by 7 bases, leaving 7 bases between them. Germline-derived CDR1 and CDR2 are KGHSH and LQKENI. The full variable domain, its missing parts supplied by reference TRBV18 and TRBJ1-6, is NAGVMQNPRHLVRRRGQEARLRCSPMKGHSHVYWYRQLPEEGLKFMVYLQKENIIDESGMPKERFSAEFPKEGPSILRIQQVVRGDSAAYFCASSPGNNSPLHFGNGTRLTVT.

The V gene is TRBV7-2, the J gene TRBJ2-5; D remains ambiguous. The CDR3 sequence is 16 residues long. Trimming shortened V by 3 bases and J by 5 bases, and 19 bases separated the two germline ends. Germline V gene lookup returns CDR1 SGHTA and CDR2 FQGNSA. CDR3 sequence reads: CASSFSAAERWETQYF. CDR3 sequence (DNA): TGTGCCAGCAGCTTTTCCGCGGCCGAGAGATGGGAGACCCAGTACTTC.

This clonotype has a handful of counts. This chain uses TRBV5-4 with TRBJ2-5, with D perhaps being TRBD1 or TRBD2 (5 bases each). This CDR3 comprises 13 residues. The germline gives CDR1 SGHNT, CDR2 YYREEE (reference sequence). V dropped 3 bases and J dropped 5 bases, with 11 bases sitting between them. In DNA, the CDR3 is TGTGCCAGCAGCTCCGGGGCCGGGGAGACCCAGTACTTC. It yields the protein CASSSGAGETQYF.

This clonotype has more than one count but fewer than ten. The gene calls are TRBV2 and TRBJ2-5; tentative D call: TRBD1 (6 bases). Germline CDR1 is SNHLY and CDR2 is FYNNEI. This CDR3 has 12 residues. Deletions cut 5 bases from V and 6 bases from J, with 10 bases between. CDR3 amino acids: CASSYTGKTQYF. In DNA form, the CDR3 reads TGTGCCAGCAGTTACACAGGGAAGACCCAGTACTTC.

V is TRBV12-3 or TRBV12-4 and J is TRBJ2-1, with D perhaps matching TRBD2 (6 bases). V shed 0 bases and J shed 4 bases, with 13 bases lying between them. The CDR3 runs 16 residues. The CDR3 loop is CASSLARGGHYNEQFF. CDR3 sequence (DNA): TGTGCCAGCAGTTTAGCGCGGGGAGGCCATTACAATGAGCAGTTCTTC.